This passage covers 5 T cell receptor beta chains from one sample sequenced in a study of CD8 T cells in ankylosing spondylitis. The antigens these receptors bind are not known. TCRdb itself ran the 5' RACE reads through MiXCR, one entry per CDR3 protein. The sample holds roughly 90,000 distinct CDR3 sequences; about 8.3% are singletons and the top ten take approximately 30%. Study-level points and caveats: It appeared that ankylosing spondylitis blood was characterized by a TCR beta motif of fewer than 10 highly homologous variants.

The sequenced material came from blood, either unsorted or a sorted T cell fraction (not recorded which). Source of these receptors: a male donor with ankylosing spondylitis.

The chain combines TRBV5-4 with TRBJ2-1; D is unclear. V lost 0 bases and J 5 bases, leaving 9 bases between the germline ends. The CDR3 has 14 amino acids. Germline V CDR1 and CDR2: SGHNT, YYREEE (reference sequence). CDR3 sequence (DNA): TGTGCCAGCAGCTTGGATGGGCCTCACAATGAGCAGTTCTTC. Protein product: CASSLDGPHNEQFF.

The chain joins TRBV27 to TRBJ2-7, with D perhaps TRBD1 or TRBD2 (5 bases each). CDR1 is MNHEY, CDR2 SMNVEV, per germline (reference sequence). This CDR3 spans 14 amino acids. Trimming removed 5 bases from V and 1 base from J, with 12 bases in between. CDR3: CASSTSWGSYEQYV. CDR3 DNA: TGTGCCAGCAGTACCTCGTGGGGGTCCTACGAGCAGTACGTC.

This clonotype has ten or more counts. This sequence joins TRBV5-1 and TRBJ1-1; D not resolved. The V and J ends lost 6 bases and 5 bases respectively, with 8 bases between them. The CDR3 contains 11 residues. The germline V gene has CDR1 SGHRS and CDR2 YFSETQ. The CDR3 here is CASTFGTEAFF. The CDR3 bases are TGCGCCAGCACGTTCGGGACTGAAGCTTTCTTT.

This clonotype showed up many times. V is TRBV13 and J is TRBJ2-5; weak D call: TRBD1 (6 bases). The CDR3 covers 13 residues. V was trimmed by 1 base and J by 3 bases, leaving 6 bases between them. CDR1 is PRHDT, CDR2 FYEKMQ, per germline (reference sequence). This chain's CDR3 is CASSLDREETQYF. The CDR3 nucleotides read TGTGCCAGCAGCTTAGACAGGGAAGAGACCCAGTACTTC.

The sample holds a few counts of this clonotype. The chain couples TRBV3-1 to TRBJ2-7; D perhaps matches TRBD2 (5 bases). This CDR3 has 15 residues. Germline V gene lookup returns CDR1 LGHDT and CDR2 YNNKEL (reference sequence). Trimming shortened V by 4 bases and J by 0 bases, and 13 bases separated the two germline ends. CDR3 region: CASSRTPGSSYEQYV. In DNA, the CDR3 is TGTGCCAGCAGCCGCACGCCGGGGAGCTCCTACGAGCAGTACGTC.